This record looks at one T cell receptor beta chain sequence and its context. This entry is derived from a study of shared clonotypes between healthy human individuals. V gave up 1 base and J gave up 4 bases; unmatched junction bases: 5. In germline, CDR1 is MDHEN, CDR2 SYDVKM. The CDR3 is made up of 15 amino acids. Some clones are missing from TCRdb's copy, which holds only in-frame ones; the method was immunoSEQ multiplex PCR. The table has hundreds of thousands of clones, over 60% seen once. The sequence was collected from a middle-aged woman in good health. Some clones in this sample may be carry-over from other donors' samples. The chain carries TRBV28 and TRBJ1-2, with 8 bases identical to TRBD1. The sequenced material came from PBMCs. The CDR3 DNA reads as TGTGCCAGCAGTTTATCCCAGGGGGCCGGCTATGGCTACACCTTC. The encoded protein is CASSLSQGAGYGYTF.